These 20 T cell receptor beta chains share one sample of origin, sequenced in a study of cytomegalovirus exposure and HLA in healthy donors. With 60 Vbeta and 13 Jbeta primers, the PCR was carried out. The table came from immunoSEQ multiplex PCR; TCRdb's copy has only in-frame clones and leaves some out. Of about 100,000 clones listed, 79% are singletons. The material sequenced was PBMCs. These receptors were taken from a middle-aged woman in good health and CMV-seronegative.

The rearrangement uses TRBV28 and TRBJ1-5; D may be TRBD1 (5 bases). The CDR3 covers 15 residues. With 7 bases removed from V and 5 bases from J, the gap between germline ends came to 18 bases. The germline V gene has CDR1 MDHEN and CDR2 SYDVKM. This CDR3 is CASIQIPGGDQPQHF. CDR3 bases: TGTGCCAGCATCCAAATCCCGGGGGGGGATCAGCCCCAGCATTTT.

V gene TRBV6-1 combines with J gene TRBJ1-5; 8 nucleotides line up with TRBD1. This CDR3 region has 15 residues. V lost 7 bases and J lost 1; bases outside the gene matches: 6. From germline, CDR1 is MNHNS and CDR2 SASEGT. The CDR3 loop is CASIRQGLSNQPQHF. In DNA, the CDR3 is TGTGCCAGCATAAGACAGGGGCTAAGCAATCAGCCCCAGCATTTT.

The chain links TRBV7-8 to TRBJ2-3, with TRBD1 as a possible D gene (5 bases). V was trimmed by 4 bases and J by 3 bases, leaving 17 bases between them. The germline V gene encodes CDR1 SGHVS and CDR2 FQNEAQ. There are 16 residues in the CDR3. The CDR3 loop reads CASSWGRDSFTDTQYF. The CDR3 bases are TGTGCCAGCAGCTGGGGCCGTGACAGTTTTACAGATACGCAGTATTTT.

The V call is TRBV19, the J call TRBJ1-1, with 10 bases fitting TRBD1. The CDR3 covers 15 residues. Trimming removed 5 bases from V and 4 bases from J; junction bases left unmatched: 7. CDR1 and CDR2 from the germline V gene are LNHDA and SQIVND (reference sequence). The CDR3 region has the DNA TGTGCCAGTAGTTCACCGGGACAGGGGACCACTGAAGCTTTCTTT. Translated: CASSSPGQGTTEAFF. The variable domain in full, completed from reference TRBV19 and TRBJ1-1, reads DGGITQSPKYLFRKEGQNVTLSCEQNLNHDAMYWYRQDPGQGLRLIYYSQIVNDFQKGDIAEGYSVSREKKESFPLTVTSAQKNPTAFYLCASSSPGQGTTEAFFGQGTRLTVV.

The CDR3 here is CATGVMNTEAFF. CDR3 DNA sequence: TGTGCCACCGGGGTCATGAACACTGAAGCTTTCTTT. The genes are TRBV28 and TRBJ1-1; D call uncertain. Germline-derived CDR1 and CDR2 are MDHEN and SYDVKM. Deletions cut 10 bases from V and 0 bases from J, with 9 bases between. This CDR3 contains 12 residues.

The chain uses TRBV5-1 and TRBJ2-1; possible D gene TRBD2, 6 bases. The V end was cut by 2 bases, the J end by 3 bases, with 12 bases between. The CDR3 runs to 15 residues. Germline V gene sequence: CDR1 SGHRS, CDR2 YFSETQ. In DNA form, the CDR3 reads TGCGCCAGCAGCTTCACGGGGGAGAACTACAATGAGCAGTTCTTC. It yields the protein CASSFTGENYNEQFF.

The chain combines TRBV19 with TRBJ2-7; maybe TRBD1 (5 bases). Trimming removed 1 base at V and 2 bases at J, with 9 bases between. The CDR3 sequence is 14 residues long. CDR1 LNHDA and CDR2 SQIVND come from the germline V gene (reference sequence). CDR3 protein: CASSIGQGTYEQYF. In nucleotides, the CDR3 is TGTGCCAGTAGTATAGGCCAGGGCACCTACGAGCAGTACTTC.

CDR3 sequence reads: CAWSFTHGVGRDAYTF. CDR3 bases: TGTGCCTGGAGTTTTACCCACGGTGTGGGCAGGGATGCCTACACCTTC. The genes are TRBV30 and TRBJ1-2; maybe TRBD1 (5 bases). The CDR3 runs 16 residues. Germline lookup yields CDR1 GTSNPN and CDR2 SVGIG (reference sequence). Trimming stripped 2 bases from V and 10 bases from J, with 26 bases between.

In its sample, this clone was seen a few times. This rearrangement joins TRBV5-6 to TRBJ1-1; tentatively, D is TRBD1 (6 bases). The CDR3 extends over 16 amino acids. Trimming shortened V by 0 bases and J by 2 bases, and 14 bases separated the two germline ends. CDR1 is SGHDT and CDR2 is YYEEEE in the germline V gene. The CDR3 loop is CASSLGGGQVNTEAFF. In DNA form, the CDR3 reads TGTGCCAGCAGCTTGGGTGGGGGACAAGTCAACACTGAAGCTTTCTTT.

The V call is TRBV7-3, the J call TRBJ2-7; 8 nucleotides agree with TRBD2. This CDR3 has 14 residues. The junction had 4 bases not matched to a gene; V was cut back by 1 base and J by 5 bases. Germline V gives CDR1 SGHTA, CDR2 FQGTGA. CDR3 coding DNA: TGTGCCAGCAGCTTAAGTGCGGGGGGCCACGAGCAGTACTTC. As protein: CASSLSAGGHEQYF.

V gene TRBV6-4 combines with J gene TRBJ1-6; 7 nucleotides match TRBD1. The length of the CDR3 is 14 residues. Germline CDR1 reads MRHNA; CDR2 reads SNTAGT. V dropped 5 bases and J dropped 7; count of bases not matched to a gene: 5. CDR3: CASSSTGQNSPLHF. As DNA, the CDR3 is TGTGCCAGCAGTTCGACAGGGCAGAATTCACCCCTCCACTTT.

The sample holds one count of this clone. An end of the junction does not agree with germline; a read error may underlie this. This chain uses TRBV29-1 with TRBJ1-1; 8 nucleotides line up with TRBD1. In germline, CDR1 is SQVTM, CDR2 ANQGSEA. The CDR3 is 12 residues long. CDR3 region: CSFDRGNTEAFF. For the CDR3, the DNA is TGCAGCTTTGACAGGGGGAACACTGAAGCTTTCTTT.

CDR3: CASSPKRDSPLHF. Here the CDR3 DNA reads TGTGCCAGCAGCCCAAAGAGGGATTCACCCCTCCACTTT. This chain connects TRBV7-9 to TRBJ1-6; D remains ambiguous. V shed 5 bases and J shed 8 bases, with 10 bases lying between them. The germline V gene encodes CDR1 SEHNR and CDR2 FQNEAQ (reference sequence). The CDR3 runs 13 residues.

V usage is TRBV7-6 and J usage is TRBJ1-2, with TRBD1 matching over 9 bases. Per germline, CDR1 SGHVS and CDR2 FNYEAQ. The CDR3 consists of 14 residues. With V trimmed by 7 bases and J by 4 bases, 7 bases remained unmatched. CDR3 sequence (DNA): TGTGCCAGCACAGGGACAGGGTCGCCCTATGGCTACACCTTC. It yields the protein CASTGTGSPYGYTF.

The CDR3 DNA reads as TGTGCCAGCAGCTTAGACCAGGGGGGAAATGAAAAACTGTTTTTT. It is translated as CASSLDQGGNEKLFF. This sequence joins TRBV7-9 and TRBJ1-4; 7 positions agree with TRBD1. J lost 5 bases, V lost 1 base, and 4 bases had no gene match. Germline V lookup: CDR1 SEHNR, CDR2 FQNEAQ (reference sequence). The CDR3 loop spans 15 amino acids.

The V gene is TRBV7-9, the J gene TRBJ2-6; 7 nucleotides match TRBD1. V was clipped by 5 bases and J by 0 bases; unmatched bases: 7. This CDR3 is 17 amino acids long. CDR1 and CDR2 (germline): SEHNR, FQNEAQ (reference sequence). CDR3 loop: CASSPDRPRSGANVLTF. The DNA of the CDR3 is TGTGCCAGCAGCCCGGACAGGCCCCGCTCTGGGGCCAACGTCCTGACTTTC.

This rearrangement joins TRBV25-1 to TRBJ2-1; D perhaps matches TRBD1 (6 bases). V lost 4 bases, J lost 15 bases, and 16 bases lay in between. In germline, CDR1 is MGHDK, CDR2 SYGVNS. This CDR3 spans 12 amino acids. CDR3 bases: TGTGCCAGCAGTGGCAGACAGGACCACCGGTTCTTC. This translates into CASSGRQDHRFF.

The chain employs TRBV4-2 and TRBJ2-5, with 7 positions matching TRBD2. The CDR3 contains 16 residues. CDR1 is LGHNA, CDR2 YNFKEQ, per germline. V shed 0 bases, J shed 1 base, and the junction held 5 bases outside the gene matches. The CDR3 nucleotides read TGTGCCAGCAGCCAAGAAGGCGGGGGAGTCCAAGAGACCCAGTACTTC. Amino acid sequence: CASSQEGGGVQETQYF.

This chain joins TRBV29-1 and TRBJ1-1; 8 bases match TRBD1. V gave up 4 bases and J gave up 4 bases; unmatched junction bases: 11. The CDR3 loop spans 15 amino acids. CDR1 is SQVTM, CDR2 ANQGSEA, per germline. The CDR3 is CSVAIQGGGVTEAFF. CDR3 DNA sequence: TGCAGCGTTGCGATACAGGGGGGGGGCGTCACTGAAGCTTTCTTT.

The V call is TRBV6-6, the J call TRBJ2-7; tentative D call: TRBD1 (6 bases). V was clipped by 6 bases and J by 11 bases, with 17 bases between them. The CDR3 contains 12 residues. Germline CDR1 MNHNY, CDR2 SVGAGI (reference sequence). CDR3 sequence: CASSSTGSMEYF. The CDR3 DNA follows: TGTGCCAGCAGCTCGACAGGTAGTATGGAGTACTTC.